This T cell receptor beta chain was captured by sequencing in a study of T cells after yellow fever vaccination. Across the study: Some fractions had low cell numbers, and these were prepared with SMART-Seq v4 Ultra Low Input.

This CDR3 is built from 13 residues. Deletions cut 3 bases from V and 8 bases from J, with 11 bases between. Germline V gene lookup returns CDR1 SGHTA and CDR2 FQGNSA. Generation of TCR cDNA used 5'RACE template switching (which added a universal primer site and UMIs). TCRdb analysed the 5' RACE reads with MiXCR anew, one entry per CDR3 protein. The table includes hundreds of thousands of distinct CDR3 sequences, 7.5% to 9.5% detected once. Study findings and constraints: Any FACS-sorted repertoire could hold abundant clonotypes that contaminate it from the bulk population. A large majority of primary-vaccination clones showed up again after the booster (roughly 96% CD4, around 90% CD8).

On this clonotype: Its antigen is not identified.

This material consisted of CD4+ T cells sorted from PBMCs, taken 5 days after the yellow fever booster vaccination. The receptor was isolated from a man aged 18-30 years who received the YFV17D yellow fever vaccine. V is TRBV7-2 and J is TRBJ2-1; D is unclear. The CDR3 protein is CASSFRSRDEQFF. CDR3 nucleotides: TGTGCCAGCAGCTTTAGGTCTCGTGATGAGCAGTTCTTC. The full variable domain, its missing parts supplied by reference TRBV7-2 and TRBJ2-1, is GAGVSQSPSNKVTEKGKDVELRCDPISGHTALYWYRQSLGQGLEFLIYFQGNSAPDKSGLPSDRFSAERTGGSVSTLTIQRTQQEDSAVYLCASSFRSRDEQFFGPGTRLTVL.